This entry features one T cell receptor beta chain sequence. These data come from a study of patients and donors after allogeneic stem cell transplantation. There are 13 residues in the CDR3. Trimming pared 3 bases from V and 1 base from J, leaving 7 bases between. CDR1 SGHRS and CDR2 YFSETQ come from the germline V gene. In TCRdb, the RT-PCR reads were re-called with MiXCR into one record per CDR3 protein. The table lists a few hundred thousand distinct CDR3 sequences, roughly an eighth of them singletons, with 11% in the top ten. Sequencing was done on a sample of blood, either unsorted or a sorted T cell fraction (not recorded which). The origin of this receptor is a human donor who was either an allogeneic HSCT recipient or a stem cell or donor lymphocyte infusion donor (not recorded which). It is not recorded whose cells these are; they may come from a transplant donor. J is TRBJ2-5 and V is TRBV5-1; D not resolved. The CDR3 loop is CASSSELQETQYF. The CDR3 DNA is TGCGCCAGCAGCTCGGAGCTCCAAGAGACCCAGTACTTC.